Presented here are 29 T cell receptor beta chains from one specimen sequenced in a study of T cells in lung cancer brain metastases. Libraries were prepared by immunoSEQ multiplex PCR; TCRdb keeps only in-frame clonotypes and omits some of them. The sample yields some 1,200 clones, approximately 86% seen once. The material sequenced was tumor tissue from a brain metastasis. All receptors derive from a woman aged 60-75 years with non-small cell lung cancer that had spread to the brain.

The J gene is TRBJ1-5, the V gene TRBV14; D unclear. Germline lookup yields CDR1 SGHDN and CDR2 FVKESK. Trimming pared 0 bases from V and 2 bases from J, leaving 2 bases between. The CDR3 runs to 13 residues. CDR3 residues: CASSQDRNQPQHF. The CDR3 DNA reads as TGTGCCAGCAGCCAAGACCGCAATCAGCCCCAGCATTTT.

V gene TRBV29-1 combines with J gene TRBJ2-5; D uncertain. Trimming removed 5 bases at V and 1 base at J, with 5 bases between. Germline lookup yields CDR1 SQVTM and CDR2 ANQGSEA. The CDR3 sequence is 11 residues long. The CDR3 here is CSVRTQETQYF. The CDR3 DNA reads TGCAGCGTTAGGACCCAAGAGACCCAGTACTTC. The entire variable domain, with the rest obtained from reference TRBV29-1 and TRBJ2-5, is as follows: SAVISQKPSRDICQRGTSLTIQCQVDSQVTMMFWYRQQPGQSLTLIATANQGSEATYESGFVIDKFPISRPNLTFSTLTVSNMSPEDSSIYLCSVRTQETQYFGPGTRLLVL.

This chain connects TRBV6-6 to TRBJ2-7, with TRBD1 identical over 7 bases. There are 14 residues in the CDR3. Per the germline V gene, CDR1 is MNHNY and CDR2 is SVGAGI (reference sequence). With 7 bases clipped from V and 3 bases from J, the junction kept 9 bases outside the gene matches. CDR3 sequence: CASTNAGTVYEQYF. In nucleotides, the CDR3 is TGTGCCAGCACCAATGCTGGGACAGTCTACGAGCAGTACTTC.

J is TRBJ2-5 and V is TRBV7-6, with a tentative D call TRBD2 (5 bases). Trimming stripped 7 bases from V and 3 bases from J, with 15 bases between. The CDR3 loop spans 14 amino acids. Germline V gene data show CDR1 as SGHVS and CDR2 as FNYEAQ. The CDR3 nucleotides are TGTGCCAGCACCCTAGACCCCGGGGAAGAGACCCAGTACTTC. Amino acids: CASTLDPGEETQYF.

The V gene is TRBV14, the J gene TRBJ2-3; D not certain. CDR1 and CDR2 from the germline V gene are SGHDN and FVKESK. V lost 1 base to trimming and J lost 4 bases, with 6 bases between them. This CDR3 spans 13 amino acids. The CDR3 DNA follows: TGTGCCAGCAGCCAAGCGGCCGCAGATACGCAGTATTTT. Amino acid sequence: CASSQAAADTQYF.

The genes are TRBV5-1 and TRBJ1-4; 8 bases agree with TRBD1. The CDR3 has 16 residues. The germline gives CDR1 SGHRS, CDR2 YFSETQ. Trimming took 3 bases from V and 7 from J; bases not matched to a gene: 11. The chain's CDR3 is CASSSGGTGSFEKLFF. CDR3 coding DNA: TGCGCCAGCAGCTCCGGTGGGACAGGCTCGTTTGAAAAACTGTTTTTT.

Here the CDR3 DNA reads TGTGCCAGCTCACCACCAAAGGGGAACTCTGGGGCCAACGTCCTGACTTTC. It translates to CASSPPKGNSGANVLTF. The rearrangement uses TRBV18 and TRBJ2-6, with D possibly being TRBD1 (5 bases). With 0 bases removed from V and 0 bases from J, the gap between germline ends came to 9 bases. Looked up from germline, CDR1 is KGHSH and CDR2 is LQKENI. The length of the CDR3 is 17 residues. Drawing the rest from reference TRBV18 and TRBJ2-6, the complete variable domain is NAGVMQNPRHLVRRRGQEARLRCSPMKGHSHVYWYRQLPEEGLKFMVYLQKENIIDESGMPKERFSAEFPKEGPSILRIQQVVRGDSAAYFCASSPPKGNSGANVLTFGAGSRLTVL.

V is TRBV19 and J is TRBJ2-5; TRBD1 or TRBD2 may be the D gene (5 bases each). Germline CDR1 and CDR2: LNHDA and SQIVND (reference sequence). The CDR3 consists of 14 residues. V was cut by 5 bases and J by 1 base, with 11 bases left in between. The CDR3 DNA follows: TGTGCCAGTAGTCGGGGCGCTGGCCAAGAGACCCAGTACTTC. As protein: CASSRGAGQETQYF.

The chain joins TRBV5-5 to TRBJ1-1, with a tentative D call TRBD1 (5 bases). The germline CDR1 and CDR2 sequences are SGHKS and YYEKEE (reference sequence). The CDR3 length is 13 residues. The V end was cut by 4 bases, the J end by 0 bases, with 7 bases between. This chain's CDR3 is CASSVTVNTEAFF. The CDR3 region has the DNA TGTGCCAGCAGCGTGACAGTGAACACTGAAGCTTTCTTT.

CDR3 in DNA: TGTGCCAGCAGCTTGGAGGCCGGCAGCTCCTACAATGAGCAGTTCTTC. Its protein is CASSLEAGSSYNEQFF. The chain carries TRBV5-5 and TRBJ2-1; D is uncertain. Germline CDR1 is SGHKS and CDR2 is YYEKEE (reference sequence). V was clipped by 0 bases and J by 0 bases, with 10 bases between them. The CDR3 covers 16 residues.

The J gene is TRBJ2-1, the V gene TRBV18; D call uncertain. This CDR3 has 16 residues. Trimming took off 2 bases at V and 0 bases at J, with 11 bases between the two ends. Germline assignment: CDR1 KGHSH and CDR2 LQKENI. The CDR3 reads CASSPGVANSYNEQFF. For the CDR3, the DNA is TGTGCCAGCTCACCAGGAGTGGCCAACTCCTACAATGAGCAGTTCTTC.

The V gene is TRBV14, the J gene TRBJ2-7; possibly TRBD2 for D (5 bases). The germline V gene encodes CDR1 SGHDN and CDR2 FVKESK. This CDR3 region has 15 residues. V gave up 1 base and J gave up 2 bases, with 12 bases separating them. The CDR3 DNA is TGTGCCAGCAGCCAAGGACTGGGAGTCGCCTACGAGCAGTACTTC. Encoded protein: CASSQGLGVAYEQYF.

As DNA, the CDR3 is TGTGCCAGCTCACGTTCTCGAATAGGACAAATGAACACTGAAGCTTTCTTT. It specifies CASSRSRIGQMNTEAFF. The chain joins TRBV18 to TRBJ1-1; D perhaps matches TRBD1 (5 bases). Germline V gives CDR1 KGHSH, CDR2 LQKENI. The V end lost 4 bases, the J end lost 0 bases, and 18 bases lay between the germline ends. The CDR3 totals 17 residues.

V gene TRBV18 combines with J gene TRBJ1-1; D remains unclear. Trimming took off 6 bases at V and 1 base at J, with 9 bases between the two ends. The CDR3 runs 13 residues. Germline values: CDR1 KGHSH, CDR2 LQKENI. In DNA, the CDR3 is TGTGCCAGCTCTTCCCAGCCGAACACTGAAGCTTTCTTT. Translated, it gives CASSSQPNTEAFF.

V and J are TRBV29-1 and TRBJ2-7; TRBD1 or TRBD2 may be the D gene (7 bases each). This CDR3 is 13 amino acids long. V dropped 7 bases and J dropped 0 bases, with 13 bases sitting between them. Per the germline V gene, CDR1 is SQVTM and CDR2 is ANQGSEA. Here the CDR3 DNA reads TGCAGCGGAGCGGGACAGAACTCCTACGAGCAGTACTTC. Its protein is CSGAGQNSYEQYF.

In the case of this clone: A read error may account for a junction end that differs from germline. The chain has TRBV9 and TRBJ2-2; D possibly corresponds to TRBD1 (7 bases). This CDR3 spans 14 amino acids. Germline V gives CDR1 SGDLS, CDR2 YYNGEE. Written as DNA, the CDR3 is TGTGCTAGCAGCCTGGAGGGGGCCACCGGGGAGCTGTTTTTT. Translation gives CASSLEGATGELFF.

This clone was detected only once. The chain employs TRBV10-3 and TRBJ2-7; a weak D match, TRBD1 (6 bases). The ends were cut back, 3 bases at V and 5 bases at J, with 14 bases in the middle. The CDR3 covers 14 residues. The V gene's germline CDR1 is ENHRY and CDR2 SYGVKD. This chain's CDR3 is CAISEQGSSDEQYF. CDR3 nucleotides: TGTGCCATCAGTGAACAGGGAAGTTCCGACGAGCAGTACTTC.

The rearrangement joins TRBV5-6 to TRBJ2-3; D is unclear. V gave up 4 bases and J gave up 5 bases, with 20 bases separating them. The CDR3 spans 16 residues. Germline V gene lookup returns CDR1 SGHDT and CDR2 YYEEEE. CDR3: CASSPLTSRRQDTQYF. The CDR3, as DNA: TGTGCCAGCAGCCCTTTGACAAGCCGTCGTCAAGATACGCAGTATTTT.

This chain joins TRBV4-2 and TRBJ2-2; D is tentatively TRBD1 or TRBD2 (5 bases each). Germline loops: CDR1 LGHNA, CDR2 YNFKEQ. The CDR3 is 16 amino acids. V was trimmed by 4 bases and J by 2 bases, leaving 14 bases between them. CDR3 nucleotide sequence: TGTGCCAGCAGCCCTAACCCCGGGACCAACACCGGGGAGCTGTTTTTT. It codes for CASSPNPGTNTGELFF.

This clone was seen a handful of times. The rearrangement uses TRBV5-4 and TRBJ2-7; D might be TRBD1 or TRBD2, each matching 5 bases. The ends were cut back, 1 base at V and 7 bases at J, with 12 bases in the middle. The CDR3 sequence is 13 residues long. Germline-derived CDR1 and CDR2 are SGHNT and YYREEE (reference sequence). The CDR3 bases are TGTGCCAGCAGCTTGTCGGGGACGGGTGAGCAGTACTTC. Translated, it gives CASSLSGTGEQYF.

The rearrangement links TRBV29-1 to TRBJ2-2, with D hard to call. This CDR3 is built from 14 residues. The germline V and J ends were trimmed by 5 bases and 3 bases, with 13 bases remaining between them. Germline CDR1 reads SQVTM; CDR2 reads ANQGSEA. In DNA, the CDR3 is TGCAGCGTTTCTACAACTGGGGACACCGGGGAGCTGTTTTTT. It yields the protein CSVSTTGDTGELFF.

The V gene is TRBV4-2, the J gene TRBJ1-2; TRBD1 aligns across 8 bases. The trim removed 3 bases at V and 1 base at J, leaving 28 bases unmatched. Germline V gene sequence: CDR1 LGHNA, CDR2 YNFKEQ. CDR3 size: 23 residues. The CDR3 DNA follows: TGTGCCAGCAGCCATCCTACTGAGAGGTGGGAAGACGGGACAGGAGAGGGTAACTATGGCTACACCTTC. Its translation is CASSHPTERWEDGTGEGNYGYTF.

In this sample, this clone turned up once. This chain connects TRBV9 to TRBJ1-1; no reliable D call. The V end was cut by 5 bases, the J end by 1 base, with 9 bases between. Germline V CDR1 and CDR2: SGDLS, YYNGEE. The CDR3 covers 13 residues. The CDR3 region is CASRPYRNTEAFF. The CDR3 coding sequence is TGTGCCAGCAGGCCTTACAGGAACACTGAAGCTTTCTTT.

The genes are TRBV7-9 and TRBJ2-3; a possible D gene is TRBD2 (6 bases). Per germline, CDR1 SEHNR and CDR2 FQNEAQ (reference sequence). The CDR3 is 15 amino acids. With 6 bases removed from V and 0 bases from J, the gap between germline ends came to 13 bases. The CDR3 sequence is CASRPIAASTDTQYF. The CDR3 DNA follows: TGTGCCAGCAGGCCTATAGCGGCTAGCACAGATACGCAGTATTTT. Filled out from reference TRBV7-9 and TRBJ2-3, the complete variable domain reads DTGVSQNPRHKITKRGQNVTFRCDPISEHNRLYWYRQTLGQGPEFLTYFQNEAQLEKSRLLSDRFSAERPKGSFSTLEIQRTEQGDSAMYLCASRPIAASTDTQYFGPGTRLTVL.

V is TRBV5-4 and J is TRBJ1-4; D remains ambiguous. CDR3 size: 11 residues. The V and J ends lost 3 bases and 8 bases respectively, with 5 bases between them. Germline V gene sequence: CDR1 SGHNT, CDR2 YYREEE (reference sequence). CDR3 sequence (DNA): TGTGCCAGCAGCTCCGGGGAAAAACTGTTTTTT. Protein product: CASSSGEKLFF. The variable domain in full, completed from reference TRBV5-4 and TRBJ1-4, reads ETGVTQSPTHLIKTRGQQVTLRCSSQSGHNTVSWYQQALGQGPQFIFQYYREEENGRGNFPPRFSGLQFPNYSSELNVNALELDDSALYLCASSSGEKLFFGSGTQLSVL.

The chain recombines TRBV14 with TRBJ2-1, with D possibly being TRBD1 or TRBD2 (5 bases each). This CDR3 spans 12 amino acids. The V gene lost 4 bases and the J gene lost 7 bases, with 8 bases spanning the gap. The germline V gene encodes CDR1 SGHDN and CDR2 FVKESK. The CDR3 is CASSRGGNEQFF. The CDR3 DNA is TGTGCCAGCAGCCGGGGCGGGAATGAGCAGTTCTTC.

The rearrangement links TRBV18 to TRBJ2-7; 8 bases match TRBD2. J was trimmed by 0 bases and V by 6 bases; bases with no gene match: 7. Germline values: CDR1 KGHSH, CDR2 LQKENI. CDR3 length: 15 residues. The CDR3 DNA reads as TGTGCCAGCTCTCAGATTAGCGGGACCTCCTACGAGCAGTACTTC. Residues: CASSQISGTSYEQYF.

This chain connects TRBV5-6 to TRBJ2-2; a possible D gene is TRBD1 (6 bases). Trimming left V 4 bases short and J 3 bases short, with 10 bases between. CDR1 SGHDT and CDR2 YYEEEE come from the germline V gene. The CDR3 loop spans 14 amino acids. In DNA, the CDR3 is TGTGCCAGCAGCATACAGGGTTACACCGGGGAGCTGTTTTTT. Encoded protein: CASSIQGYTGELFF.

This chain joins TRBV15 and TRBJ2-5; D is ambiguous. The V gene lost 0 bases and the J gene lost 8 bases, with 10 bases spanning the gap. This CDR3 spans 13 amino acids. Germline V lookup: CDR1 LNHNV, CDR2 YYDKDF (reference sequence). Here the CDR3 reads CATSRDGSATQYF. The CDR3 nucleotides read TGTGCCACCAGCAGAGATGGCTCGGCCACCCAGTACTTC.